This TCR beta chain was documented in a study of blood T cell repertoires in COVID-19. Trimming pared 4 bases from V and 6 bases from J, leaving 10 bases between. This CDR3 contains 13 residues. This table comes from immunoSEQ multiplex PCR, and its TCRdb copy is limited to in-frame clones, with some not included. This sample has about 150,000 clones, with about 80% found just once. The source material was peripheral blood. The sequence derives from a woman aged 55 to 70 with acute or convalescent COVID-19. The chain couples TRBV12-3 or TRBV12-4 to TRBJ1-5; D is unresolved. CDR3 loop: CASSSELGQPQHF. The CDR3 DNA reads TGTGCCAGCAGTTCGGAGTTGGGTCAGCCCCAGCATTTT.